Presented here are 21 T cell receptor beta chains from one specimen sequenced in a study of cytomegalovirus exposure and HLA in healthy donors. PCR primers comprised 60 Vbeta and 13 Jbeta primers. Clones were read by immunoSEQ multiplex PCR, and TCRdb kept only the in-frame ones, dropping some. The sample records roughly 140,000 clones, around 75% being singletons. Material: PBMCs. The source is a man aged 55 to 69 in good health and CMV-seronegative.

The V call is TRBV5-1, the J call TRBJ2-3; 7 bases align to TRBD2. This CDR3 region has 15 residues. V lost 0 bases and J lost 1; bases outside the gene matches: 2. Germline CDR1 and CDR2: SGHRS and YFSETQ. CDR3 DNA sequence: TGCGCCAGCAGCTTGGATCGGGGGGGCACAGATACGCAGTATTTT. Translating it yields CASSLDRGGTDTQYF. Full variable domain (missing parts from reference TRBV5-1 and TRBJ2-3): KAGVTQTPRYLIKTRGQQVTLSCSPISGHRSVSWYQQTPGQGLQFLFEYFSETQRNKGNFPGRFSGRQFSNSRSEMNVSTLELGDSALYLCASSLDRGGTDTQYFGPGTRLTVL.

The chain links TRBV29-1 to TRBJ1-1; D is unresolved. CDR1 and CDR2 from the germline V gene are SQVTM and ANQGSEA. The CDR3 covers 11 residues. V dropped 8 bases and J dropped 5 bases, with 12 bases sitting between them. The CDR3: CSYVVGTEAFF. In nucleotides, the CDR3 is TGCAGCTATGTAGTCGGGACTGAAGCTTTCTTT.

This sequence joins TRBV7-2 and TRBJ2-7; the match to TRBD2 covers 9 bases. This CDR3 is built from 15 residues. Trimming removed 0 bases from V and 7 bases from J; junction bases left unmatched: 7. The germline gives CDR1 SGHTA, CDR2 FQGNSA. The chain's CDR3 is CASSLAGAGGGEQYF. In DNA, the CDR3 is TGTGCCAGCAGCTTAGCGGGAGCGGGAGGCGGTGAGCAGTACTTC.

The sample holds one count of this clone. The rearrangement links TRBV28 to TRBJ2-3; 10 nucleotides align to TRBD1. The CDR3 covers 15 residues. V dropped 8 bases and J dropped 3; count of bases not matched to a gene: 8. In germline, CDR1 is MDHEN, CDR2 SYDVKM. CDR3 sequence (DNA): TGTGCCAGCTGCCTCCCGGGACAGGGGACAGATACGCAGTATTTT. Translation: CASCLPGQGTDTQYF.

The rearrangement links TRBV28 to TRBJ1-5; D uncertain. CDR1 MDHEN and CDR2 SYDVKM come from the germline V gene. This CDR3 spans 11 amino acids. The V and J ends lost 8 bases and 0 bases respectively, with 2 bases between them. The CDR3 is CASYSNQPQHF. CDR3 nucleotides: TGTGCCAGCTATAGCAATCAGCCCCAGCATTTT.

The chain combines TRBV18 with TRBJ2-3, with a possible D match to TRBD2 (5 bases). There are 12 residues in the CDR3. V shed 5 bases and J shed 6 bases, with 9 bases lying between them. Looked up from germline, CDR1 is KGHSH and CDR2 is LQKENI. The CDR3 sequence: CASSTGSDTQYF. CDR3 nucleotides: TGTGCCAGCTCAACGGGATCGGATACGCAGTATTTT.

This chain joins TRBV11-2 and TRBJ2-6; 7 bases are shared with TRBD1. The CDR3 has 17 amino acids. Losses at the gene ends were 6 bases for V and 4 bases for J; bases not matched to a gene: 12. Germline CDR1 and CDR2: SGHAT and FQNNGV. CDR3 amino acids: CASSIFVGGSGANVLTF. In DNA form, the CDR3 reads TGTGCCAGCAGTATCTTCGTAGGGGGCTCCGGGGCCAACGTCCTGACTTTC.

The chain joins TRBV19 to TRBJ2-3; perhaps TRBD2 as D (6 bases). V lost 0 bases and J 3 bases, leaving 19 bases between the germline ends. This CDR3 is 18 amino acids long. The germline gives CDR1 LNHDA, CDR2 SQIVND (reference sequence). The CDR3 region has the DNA TGTGCCAGTAGTATAGATTCCCGGGAGAGAATTGGGACAGATACGCAGTATTTT. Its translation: CASSIDSRERIGTDTQYF.

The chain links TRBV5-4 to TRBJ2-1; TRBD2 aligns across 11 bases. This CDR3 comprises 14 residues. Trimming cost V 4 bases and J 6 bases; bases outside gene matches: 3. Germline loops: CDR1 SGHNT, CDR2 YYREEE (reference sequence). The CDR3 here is CASSQGTSGNEQFF. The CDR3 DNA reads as TGTGCCAGCAGCCAAGGGACTAGCGGCAATGAGCAGTTCTTC.

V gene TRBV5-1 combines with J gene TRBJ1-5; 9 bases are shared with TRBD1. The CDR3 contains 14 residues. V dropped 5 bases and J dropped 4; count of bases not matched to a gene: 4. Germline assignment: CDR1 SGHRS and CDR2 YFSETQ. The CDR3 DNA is TGCGCCAGCAGAGCCGGGACAGGGAATCAGCCCCAGCATTTT. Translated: CASRAGTGNQPQHF.

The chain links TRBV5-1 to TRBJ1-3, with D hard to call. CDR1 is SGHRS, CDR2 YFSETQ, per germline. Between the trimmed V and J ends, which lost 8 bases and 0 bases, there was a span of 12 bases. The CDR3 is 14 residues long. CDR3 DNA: TGCGCCAGTCACGAGCTCCCCTCTGGAAACACCATATATTTT. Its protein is CASHELPSGNTIYF.

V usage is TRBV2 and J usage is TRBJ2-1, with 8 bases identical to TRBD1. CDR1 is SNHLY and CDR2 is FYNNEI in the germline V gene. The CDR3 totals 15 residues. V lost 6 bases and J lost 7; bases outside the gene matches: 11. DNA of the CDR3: TGTGCCAGCAGGGGCCCCAGGGGGCAAGGGAATGAGCAGTTCTTC. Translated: CASRGPRGQGNEQFF.

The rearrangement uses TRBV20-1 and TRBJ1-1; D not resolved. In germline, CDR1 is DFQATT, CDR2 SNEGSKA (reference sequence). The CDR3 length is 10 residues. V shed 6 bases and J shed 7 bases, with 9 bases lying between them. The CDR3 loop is CSALHNEAFF. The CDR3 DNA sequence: TGCAGTGCCCTTCACAATGAAGCTTTCTTT.

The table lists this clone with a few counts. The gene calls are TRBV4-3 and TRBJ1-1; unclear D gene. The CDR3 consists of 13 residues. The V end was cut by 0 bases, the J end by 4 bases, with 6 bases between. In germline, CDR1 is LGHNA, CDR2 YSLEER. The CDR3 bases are TGCGCCAGCAGCCAAGATCGGGGCACTGAAGCTTTCTTT. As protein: CASSQDRGTEAFF.

This chain's CDR3 is CASRRERGSTDTQYF. The CDR3 nucleotides read TGTGCCAGCAGGAGAGAGCGGGGGAGCACAGATACGCAGTATTTT. V and J are TRBV27 and TRBJ2-3; TRBD2 matches at 8 bases. Per germline, CDR1 MNHEY and CDR2 SMNVEV (reference sequence). This CDR3 spans 15 amino acids. Trimming took 6 bases from V and 0 from J; bases not matched to a gene: 5.

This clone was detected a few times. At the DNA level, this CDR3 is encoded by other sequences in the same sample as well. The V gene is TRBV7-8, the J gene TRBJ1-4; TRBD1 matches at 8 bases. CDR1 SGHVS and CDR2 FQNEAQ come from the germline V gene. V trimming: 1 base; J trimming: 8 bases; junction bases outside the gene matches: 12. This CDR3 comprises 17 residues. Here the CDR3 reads CASSLVPRGPWDEKLFF. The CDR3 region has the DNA TGTGCCAGCAGCTTAGTGCCCAGGGGGCCGTGGGACGAAAAACTGTTTTTT.

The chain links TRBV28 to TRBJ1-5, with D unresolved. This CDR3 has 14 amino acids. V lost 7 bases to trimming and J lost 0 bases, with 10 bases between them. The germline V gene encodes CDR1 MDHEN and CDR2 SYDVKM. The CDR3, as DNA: TGTGCCAGCATTCTCAGCGTTAGCAATCAGCCCCAGCATTTT. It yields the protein CASILSVSNQPQHF.

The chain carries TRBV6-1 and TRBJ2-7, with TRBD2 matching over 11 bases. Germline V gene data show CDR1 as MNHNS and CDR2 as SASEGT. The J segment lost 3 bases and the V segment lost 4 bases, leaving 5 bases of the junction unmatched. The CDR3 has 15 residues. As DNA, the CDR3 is TGTGCCAGCAGTGCCTCCACTAGCGGGAGCTACGAGCAGTACTTC. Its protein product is CASSASTSGSYEQYF.

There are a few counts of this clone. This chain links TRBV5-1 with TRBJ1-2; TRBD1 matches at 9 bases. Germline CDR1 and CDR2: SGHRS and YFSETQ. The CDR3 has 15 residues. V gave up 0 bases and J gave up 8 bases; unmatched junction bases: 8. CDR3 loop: CASSLVTGGAGGYTF. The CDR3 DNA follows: TGCGCCAGCAGCTTGGTAACAGGGGGCGCGGGCGGCTACACCTTC.

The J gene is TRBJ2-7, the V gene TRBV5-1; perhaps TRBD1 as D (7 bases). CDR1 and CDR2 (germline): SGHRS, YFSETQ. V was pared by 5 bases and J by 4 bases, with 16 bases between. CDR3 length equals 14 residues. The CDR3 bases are TGCGCCAGCAGACCGTCCCAGGGGGGATACGAGCAGTACTTC. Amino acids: CASRPSQGGYEQYF.

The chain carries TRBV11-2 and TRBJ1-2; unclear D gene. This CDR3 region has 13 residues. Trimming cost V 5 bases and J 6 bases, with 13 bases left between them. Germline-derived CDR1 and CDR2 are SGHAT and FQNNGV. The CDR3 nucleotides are TGTGCCAGCAGCCGGGATGAAGTTGATGGCTACACCTTC. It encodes CASSRDEVDGYTF. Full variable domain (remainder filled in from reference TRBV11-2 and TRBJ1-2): EAGVAQSPRYKIIEKRQSVAFWCNPISGHATLYWYQQILGQGPKLLIQFQNNGVVDDSQLPKDRFSAERLKGVDSTLKIQPAKLEDSAVYLCASSRDEVDGYTFGSGTRLTVV.